This T cell receptor (beta chain) was observed in a study of T-cell reconstitution after alpha-beta-depleted transplantation in children. General observations from the study: At around two months after transplant, the alpha-beta T cells were reportedly derived from several hundred expanded clones that came from non-depleted graft cells. T cells produced anew were the main source of T-cell counts and diversity one year after transplant.

The table lists this clonotype with a few counts. Antigen: not known. TCRbeta library preparation incorporated unique molecular identifiers. TCRdb re-analysed the PCR reads in MiXCR, keeping a single row per CDR3 protein. The sample shows about 980,000 distinct CDR3 sequences, about 29% of them seen only once. The CDR3 is 15 residues long. V lost 2 bases and J 3 bases, leaving 10 bases between the germline ends. Germline CDR1 is MDHEN and CDR2 is SYDVKM. The TCR comes from a boy in the first two years of life who had a stem cell transplant for SCID, so the T cells may come from the graft donor. The chain is built from TRBV28 and TRBJ2-2; D might be TRBD2 (5 bases). This material consisted of PBMCs, mostly from graft donor cells, taken 360 days after TCRalphabeta/CD19-depleted stem cell transplant. For the CDR3, the DNA is TGTGCCAGCAGTTTAACAGCGGACCACACCGGGGAGCTGTTTTTT. Protein sequence: CASSLTADHTGELFF. Drawing the rest from reference TRBV28 and TRBJ2-2, the complete variable domain is DVKVTQSSRYLVKRTGEKVFLECVQDMDHENMFWYRQDPGLGLRLIYFSYDVKMKEKGDIPEGYSVSREKKERFSLILESASTNQTSMYLCASSLTADHTGELFFGEGSRLTVL.